A selection of T cell receptor beta chains follows, all from one sample in a study of blood T cell repertoires in COVID-19. The data were produced by immunoSEQ multiplex PCR, yet TCRdb's version contains in-frame clones alone and is incomplete. Of about 130,000 clones detected, around 80% appear once; the ten largest clones hold under 4.5%. The sample consisted of peripheral blood. Receptors were obtained from a woman between 45 and 60 years old with acute or convalescent COVID-19. CDR3s include the opening cysteine and the closing phenylalanine or tryptophan. The D gene is left open where the match is weak. Expanded clones are given a class, and other clones once, few, many or no size at all.

CDR3nt	CDR3aa	v_gene	j_gene	d_gene	abundance
TGTGCCAGCAGTCCGGGTAACTATGGCTACACCTTC	CASSPGNYGYTF	TRBV12-3/TRBV12-4	TRBJ1-2	-	once
TGCAGCGCCTACGGGGACAGTTACTCCTACGAGCAGTACTTC	CSAYGDSYSYEQYF	TRBV29-1	TRBJ2-7	TRBD1	-
TGCGCCAGCAGCCAAGTAATCTTTAGCACAGATACGCAGTATTTT	CASSQVIFSTDTQYF	TRBV4-1	TRBJ2-3	-	-
TGTGCCTGGAGTGTACTCGCTGAAGCTTTCTTT	CAWSVLAEAFF	TRBV30	TRBJ1-1	-	-
TGTGCCAGCATAGGGACAGGACCCTACGAGCAGTACTTC	CASIGTGPYEQYF	TRBV28	TRBJ2-7	TRBD1	-
TGTGCCAGCAGCCCCCAACTAACCAAAAACATTCAGTACTTC	CASSPQLTKNIQYF	TRBV6-5	TRBJ2-4	-	-
TGTGCCAGCAGCTTAAAACTAGCGGGAGGCGAGCAGTACTTC	CASSLKLAGGEQYF	TRBV5-4	TRBJ2-7	TRBD2	few
TGTGCTAGTGGGCTCGACAGGGGGGGAGCTAACTATGGCTACACCTTC	CASGLDRGGANYGYTF	TRBV12-5	TRBJ1-2	TRBD1	-
TGTGCCAGCAGCTTAGCCGGTTCAGGAAACACCATATATTTT	CASSLAGSGNTIYF	TRBV7-9	TRBJ1-3	-	-
TGTGCCAGCTCACCTGAGACTCTCCAGGGGACTAATGAAAAACTGTTTTTT	CASSPETLQGTNEKLFF	TRBV18	TRBJ1-4	-	-
TGTGCCAGCAGTTACTCCAACACCTACTATGGCTACACCTTC	CASSYSNTYYGYTF	TRBV6-5	TRBJ1-2	-	-
TGTGCCAGTAGGTGGCCCGAGCATTTT	CASRWPEHF	TRBV19	TRBJ1-5	-	-
TGTGCCAGCAGCACGTGGCCTAGCGGGAGAATCACAGATACGCAGTATTTT	CASSTWPSGRITDTQYF	TRBV7-9	TRBJ2-3	TRBD2	-
TGTGCCAGCAGTCCGACCGCAGGGTCGTATGACACTGAAGCTTTCTTT	CASSPTAGSYDTEAFF	TRBV6-6	TRBJ1-1	-	-
TGCGCCAGCAGCTTGTCACGGGAAGAGACCCAGTACTTC	CASSLSREETQYF	TRBV5-1	TRBJ2-5	-	-
TGTGCCAGCAGCGTAGCGTCCCAGAGGGGGTACTATTCACCCCTCCACTTT	CASSVASQRGYYSPLHF	TRBV9	TRBJ1-6	-	-
TGTGCCAGCAGGCTTAGGGGCTCCTATAATTCACCCCTCCACTTT	CASRLRGSYNSPLHF	TRBV27	TRBJ1-6	-	-
TGTGCCAGCAGTTTAGGGGACAGGGGTTATGGCTACACCTTC	CASSLGDRGYGYTF	TRBV28	TRBJ1-2	TRBD1	-
TGTGCCAGCAGTTCCCCTCGGACAGGGGTTTATGGCTACACCTTC	CASSSPRTGVYGYTF	TRBV27	TRBJ1-2	TRBD1	once
TGTGCCAGCAGTTTATTTGCAGCTGGACTAGCCAAAAACATTCAGTACTTC	CASSLFAAGLAKNIQYF	TRBV28	TRBJ2-4	-	-
TGTGCCAGCAGTTTAGGGACAGGGGGCTACCACGAGCAGTACTTC	CASSLGTGGYHEQYF	TRBV28	TRBJ2-7	TRBD1	-
TGCGCCAGCAGGGGGGACAGCACAACTAATGAAAAACTGTTTTTT	CASRGDSTTNEKLFF	TRBV10-2	TRBJ1-4	TRBD1	-